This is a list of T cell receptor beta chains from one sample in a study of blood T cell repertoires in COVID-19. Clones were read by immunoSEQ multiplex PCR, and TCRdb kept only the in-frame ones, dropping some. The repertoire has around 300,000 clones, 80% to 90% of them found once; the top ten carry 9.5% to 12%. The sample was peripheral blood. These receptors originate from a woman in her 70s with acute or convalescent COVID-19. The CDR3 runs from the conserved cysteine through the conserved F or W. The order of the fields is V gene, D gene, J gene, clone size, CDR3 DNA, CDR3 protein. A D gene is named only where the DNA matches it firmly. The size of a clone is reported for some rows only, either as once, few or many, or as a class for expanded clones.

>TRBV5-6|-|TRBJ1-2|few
TGTGCCAGCAGCTTCCCCCGCGGGGACGGCTACACCTTC
CASSFPRGDGYTF
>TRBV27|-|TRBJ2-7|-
TGTGCCAGCAGCCAGGGCCCGAGACGGGCGAAGATCGAGCAGTACTTC
CASSQGPRRAKIEQYF
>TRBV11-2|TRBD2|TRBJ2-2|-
TGTGCCAGCAGCTTAGGGTCGGGGGGAAACACCGGGGAGCTGTTTTTT
CASSLGSGGNTGELFF
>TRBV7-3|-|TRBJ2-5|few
TGTGCCAGCAGCTTAACGTCAGGAGGCGAGACCCAGTACTTC
CASSLTSGGETQYF
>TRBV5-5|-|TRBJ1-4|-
TGTGCCAGCAAGGGGTACACTCCAACTAATGAAAAACTGTTTTTT
CASKGYTPTNEKLFF
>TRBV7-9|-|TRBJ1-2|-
TGTGCCAGCAGCAGAGAACAGGGCGGCTACACCTTC
CASSREQGGYTF
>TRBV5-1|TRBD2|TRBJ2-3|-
TGCGCCAGCAGCTATGGAGCTAGCGGCGGGGGAGATACGCAGTATTTT
CASSYGASGGGDTQYF
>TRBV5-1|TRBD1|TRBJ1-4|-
TGCGCCATTCCGGGGACAGGGGGCATTATTGTGGATGAAAAACTGTTTTTT
CAIPGTGGIIVDEKLFF
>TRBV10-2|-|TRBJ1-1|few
TGCGCCAGCAGTCGGCACAGATTGAACACTGAAGCTTTCTTT
CASSRHRLNTEAFF
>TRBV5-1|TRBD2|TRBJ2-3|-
TGCGCCAGCAGCTTGCCCAGCGGGGGGAGCACAGATACGCAGTATTTT
CASSLPSGGSTDTQYF
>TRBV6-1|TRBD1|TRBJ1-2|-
TGTGCCAGCAGTGGTCCTGACAGGGGGATTAACTATGGCTACACCTTC
CASSGPDRGINYGYTF
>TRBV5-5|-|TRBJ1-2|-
TGTGCCAGCAGCTTGAGGGGCCAAGGCTACACCTTC
CASSLRGQGYTF
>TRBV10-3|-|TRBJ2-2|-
TGTGCCATTTCGGGCGGGGCCGGGTCGTCCGGGGAGCTGTTTTTT
CAISGGAGSSGELFF
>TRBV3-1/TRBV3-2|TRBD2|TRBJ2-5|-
TGTGCCAGCAGCCAAGAAGGTGCAGGACTAGCTCACCAAGAGACCCAGTACTTC
CASSQEGAGLAHQETQYF
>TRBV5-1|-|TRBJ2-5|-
TGCGCCAGCAGAAGGGACACTGCCTGGGAGACCCAGTACTTC
CASRRDTAWETQYF
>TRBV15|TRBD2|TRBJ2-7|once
TGTGCCACCGCGGCTAGCGGGAGCTCCTACGAGCAGTACTTC
CATAASGSSYEQYF
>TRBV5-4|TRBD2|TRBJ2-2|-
TGTGCCAGCAGCCCGGGGGGGTGGGGAGGCACCGGGGAGCTGTTTTTT
CASSPGGWGGTGELFF
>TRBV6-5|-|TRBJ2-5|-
TGTGCCAGCAATAATAAAGGGGCTGGGACCCAGTACTTC
CASNNKGAGTQYF
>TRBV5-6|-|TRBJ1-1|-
TGTGCCAGCAGGACGGGCGGGACCCAGAACACTGAAGCTTTCTTT
CASRTGGTQNTEAFF
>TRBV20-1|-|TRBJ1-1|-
TGCAGTGCTAGTGACAATTCCAGGGTGGGAACTGAAGCTTTCTTT
CSASDNSRVGTEAFF
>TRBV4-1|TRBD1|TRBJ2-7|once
TGCGCCAGCAGCGCGGGACAGGGCTACGAGCAGTACTTC
CASSAGQGYEQYF
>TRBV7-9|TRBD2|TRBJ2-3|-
TGTGCCAGCAGCTTCGGCGGGGGGGGCACAGATACGCAGTATTTT
CASSFGGGGTDTQYF
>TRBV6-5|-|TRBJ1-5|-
TGTGCCAGCACGTATCATCGGAGTCAGCCCCAGCATTTT
CASTYHRSQPQHF
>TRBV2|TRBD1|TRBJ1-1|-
TGTGCCAGCAGCCGGGACAGGGCTGTTAATGAAGCTTTCTTT
CASSRDRAVNEAFF
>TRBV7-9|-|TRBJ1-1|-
TGTGCCAGCAGCGAGACAGGTCTTGCTGCTTTCTTT
CASSETGLAAFF
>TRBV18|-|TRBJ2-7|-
TGTGCCAGCTCAGGGCAGAGGGCTAACTACGAGCAGTACTTC
CASSGQRANYEQYF
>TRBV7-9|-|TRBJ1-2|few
TGTGCCAGCAGCTCGCGGGGATATGGCTACACCTTC
CASSSRGYGYTF
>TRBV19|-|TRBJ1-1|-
TGTGCCAGTAGCCAGATCTTAGGGGGGAACACTGAAGCTTTCTTT
CASSQILGGNTEAFF
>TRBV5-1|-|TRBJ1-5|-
TGCGCCAGCAGCCCGGGACCGGGGGGCAATCAGCCCCAGCATTTT
CASSPGPGGNQPQHF
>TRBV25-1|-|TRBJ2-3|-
TGTGCCAGCGGAGGGGCGCCCACGCAGTATTTT
CASGGAPTQYF
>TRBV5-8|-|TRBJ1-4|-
TGTGCCAGCAGCTTGGGTAGGACTTCAACTAATGAAAAACTGTTTTTT
CASSLGRTSTNEKLFF
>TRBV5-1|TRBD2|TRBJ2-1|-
TGCGCCAGCAGGTGGACTAGCGGGGGCCCTGGAAATGAGCAGTTCTTC
CASRWTSGGPGNEQFF
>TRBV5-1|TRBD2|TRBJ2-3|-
TGCGCCAGCAGCTCAATAGCGGGGGGGCCCTATCCGTATTTT
CASSSIAGGPYPYF
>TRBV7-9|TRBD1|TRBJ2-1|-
TGTGCCAGCAGCTTTACGGGACAGCTCTACAATGAGCAGTTCTTC
CASSFTGQLYNEQFF
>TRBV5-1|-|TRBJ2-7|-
TGCGCCAGCAGCTTGCGGGGTTACGAGCAGTACTTC
CASSLRGYEQYF
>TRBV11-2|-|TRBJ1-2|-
TGTGCCAGCAGCTTAGACCAGGGAGGTGGCTACACCTTC
CASSLDQGGGYTF
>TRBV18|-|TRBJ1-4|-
TGTGCCAGCTCACCGTTCGGGGAAAAACTGTTTTTT
CASSPFGEKLFF
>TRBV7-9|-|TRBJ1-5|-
TGTGCCAGCAGCTCTGTCGGGGGGGATCAGCCCCAGCATTTT
CASSSVGGDQPQHF
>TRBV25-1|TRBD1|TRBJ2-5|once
TGTGCCAGCGAAACGACAGGGGGGTACCAAGAGACCCAGTACTTC
CASETTGGYQETQYF
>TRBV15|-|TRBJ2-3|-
TGTGCCACCAGCAGAGATAGAAGAGATACGCAGTATTTT
CATSRDRRDTQYF
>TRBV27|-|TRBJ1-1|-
TGTGCCAGCAGTACCGGACACGCCACTGAAGCTTTCTTT
CASSTGHATEAFF
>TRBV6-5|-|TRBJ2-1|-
TGTGCCAGCAGTCCGTCCCGGGGAGGAGAGCAGTTCTTC
CASSPSRGGEQFF
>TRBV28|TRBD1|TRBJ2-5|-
TGTGCCAGCGAAACTCCAGGGGGCAGTGGGGAGACCCAGTACTTC
CASETPGGSGETQYF
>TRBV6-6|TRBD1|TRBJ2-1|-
TGTGCCTCCGCGAGGGGGCGGGTTGAGCAGTTCTTC
CASARGRVEQFF
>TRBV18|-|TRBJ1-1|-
TGTGCCAGCTCACCTCTCACAGGTATGAACACTGAAGCTTTCTTT
CASSPLTGMNTEAFF
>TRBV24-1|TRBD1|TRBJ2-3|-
TGTGCCACCAGTGACCCTAGACAGGGAACAGATACGCAGTATTTT
CATSDPRQGTDTQYF
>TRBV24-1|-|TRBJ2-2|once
TGTGCCACCAGTGCCCATGGAGGACGGGTCGCTCCAACCGGGGAGCTGTTTTTT
CATSAHGGRVAPTGELFF
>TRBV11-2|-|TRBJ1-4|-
TGTGCCAGCAGCTTATACGGAAAACTGTTTTTT
CASSLYGKLFF
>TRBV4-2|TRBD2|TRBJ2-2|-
TGTGCCAGCAGTCTCGGGACTAATACGGCCGGGGAGCTGTTTTTT
CASSLGTNTAGELFF
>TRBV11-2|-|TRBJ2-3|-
TGTGCCAGCAGCTTAGAACAGAATACGCAGTATTTT
CASSLEQNTQYF
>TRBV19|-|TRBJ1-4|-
TGTGCCAGTAGTTTGGGGGGGCATTGGACTAATGAAAAACTGTTTTTT
CASSLGGHWTNEKLFF
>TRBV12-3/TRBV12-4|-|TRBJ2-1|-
TGTGCCAGCAGGTCCCTACCCGGTGAGCAGTTCTTC
CASRSLPGEQFF
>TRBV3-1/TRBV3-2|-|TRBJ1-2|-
TGTGCCAGCAGCCCGCGGGGGGTGGCTGGCTACACCTTC
CASSPRGVAGYTF
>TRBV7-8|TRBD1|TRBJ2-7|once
TGTGCCAGCAGCTTAGCGGGACAGTTCTCCTACGAGCAGTACTTC
CASSLAGQFSYEQYF
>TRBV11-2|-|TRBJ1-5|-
TGTGCCAGCAGCTTGGCAGGGAATCAGCCCCAGCATTTT
CASSLAGNQPQHF
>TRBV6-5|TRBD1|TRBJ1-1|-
TGTGCCAGCAGTTACGCTCAGGGGGGAATCACTGAAGCTTTCTTT
CASSYAQGGITEAFF
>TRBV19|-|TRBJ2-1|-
TGTGCCAGTAGTATGGGTGGGGCAGGGAGGAATGAGCAGTTCTTC
CASSMGGAGRNEQFF
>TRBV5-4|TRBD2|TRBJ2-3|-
TGTGCCAGCAGCGCTAGCGGGGGGAAGACAGATACGCAGTATTTT
CASSASGGKTDTQYF
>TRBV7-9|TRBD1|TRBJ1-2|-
TGTGCCAGCAGCTTAGATCGCGACAGGGCGGGGTATGGCTACACCTTC
CASSLDRDRAGYGYTF